These 2 T cell receptor beta chains came from one sample sequenced in a study of blood T cells in healthy people across ages. A sample-barcoded 5' primer and a J-beta primer mix were used in a second PCR of roughly 6 to 11 cycles. TCRdb ran MiXCR on the 5' RACE reads and lists one entry per CDR3 protein. The top ten clones hold about an eighth of a sample with around 1,100,000 distinct CDR3 sequences, roughly two fifths of them seen once. Input material: blood. The source is a man aged 18 to 30 in good health.

This clonotype has a handful of counts. V gene TRBV9 combines with J gene TRBJ2-1; D gene uncertain. Trimming took 0 bases from V and 7 from J, leaving 11 bases between them. The CDR3 has 14 amino acids. In germline, CDR1 is SGDLS, CDR2 YYNGEE. The CDR3 region has the DNA TGTGCCAGCAGCGTAGGGTTAAAAGAGAATGAGCAGTTCTTC. It translates to CASSVGLKENEQFF.

The chain links TRBV4-1 to TRBJ1-1, with D perhaps TRBD1 (5 bases). Looked up from germline, CDR1 is MGHRA and CDR2 is YSYEKL. The CDR3 has 14 amino acids. Trimming shortened V by 0 bases and J by 3 bases, and 8 bases separated the two germline ends. This CDR3 reads CASSQETTDTEAFF. The CDR3, as DNA: TGCGCCAGCAGCCAAGAGACGACAGACACTGAAGCTTTCTTT.